This T cell receptor (beta chain) was sequenced for a study of a mutant IDH1 vaccine in newly diagnosed glioma. This CDR3 has 14 residues. V lost 6 bases, J lost 2 bases, and 14 bases lay in between. The germline V gene encodes CDR1 LNHDA and CDR2 SQIVND (reference sequence). The time point here: week 35, safety follow-up. Doses comprised 300 ug of mutant IDH1 20-mer peptide each, plus topical imiquimod. In the case of this clone: Antigen: not known.

The protocol was immunoSEQ multiplex PCR, while the TCRdb copy is restricted to in-frame clones and leaves out a portion. This table has over 60,000 clones, roughly 81% appearing once. The genes are TRBV19 and TRBJ2-7, with D perhaps matching TRBD1 (6 bases). The origin of this receptor is a man aged 35 to 55 with glioma. This specimen consisted of PBMCs, obtained from a glioma patient whose treatment included an IDH1 peptide vaccine. The CDR3 reads CASSRTQGPYEQYF. CDR3 nucleotide sequence: TGTGCCAGTAGCCGAACACAGGGCCCCTACGAGCAGTACTTC.